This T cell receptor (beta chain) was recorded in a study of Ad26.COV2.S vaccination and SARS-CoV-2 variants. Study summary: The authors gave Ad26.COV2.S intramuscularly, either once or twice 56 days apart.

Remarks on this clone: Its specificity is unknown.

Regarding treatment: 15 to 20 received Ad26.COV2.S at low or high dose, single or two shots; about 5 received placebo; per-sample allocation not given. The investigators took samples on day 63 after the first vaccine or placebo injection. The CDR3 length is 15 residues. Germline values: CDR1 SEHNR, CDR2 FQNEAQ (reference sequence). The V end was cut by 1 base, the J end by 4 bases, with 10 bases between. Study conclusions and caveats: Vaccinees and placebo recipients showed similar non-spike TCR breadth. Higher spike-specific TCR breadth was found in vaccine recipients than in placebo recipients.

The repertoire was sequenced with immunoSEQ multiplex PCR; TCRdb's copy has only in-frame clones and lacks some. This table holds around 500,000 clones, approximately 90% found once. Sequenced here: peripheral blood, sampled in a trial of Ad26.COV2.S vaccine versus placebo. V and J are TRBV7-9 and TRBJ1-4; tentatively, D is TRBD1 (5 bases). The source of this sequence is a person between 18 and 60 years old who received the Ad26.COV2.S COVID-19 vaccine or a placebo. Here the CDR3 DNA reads TGTGCCAGCAGCTTAGGCGACAGAGATAATGAAAAACTGTTTTTT. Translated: CASSLGDRDNEKLFF.